The 21 T cell receptor beta chains below all came from one sample that was sequenced in a study of blood T cell repertoires in COVID-19. The method was immunoSEQ multiplex PCR; TCRdb's version includes in-frame clones alone and lacks a portion of them. Here the sample spans 200,000 to 300,000 clones, approximately 86% being singletons. Sample: peripheral blood. These receptors were collected from a human donor in a cohort sampled during active COVID-19.

The chain links TRBV5-6 to TRBJ2-1; 7 bases are a match to TRBD2. The J segment lost 9 bases and the V segment lost 4 bases, leaving 4 bases of the junction unmatched. The CDR3 runs 12 residues. Germline loops: CDR1 SGHDT, CDR2 YYEEEE. CDR3 DNA sequence: TGTGCCAGCAGCCCTCCGGGGGGTGAGCAGTTCTTC. Its protein product is CASSPPGGEQFF. Full variable domain (remainder filled in from reference TRBV5-6 and TRBJ2-1): DAGVTQSPTHLIKTRGQQVTLRCSPKSGHDTVSWYQQALGQGPQFIFQYYEEEERQRGNFPDRFSGHQFPNYSSELNVNALLLGDSALYLCASSPPGGEQFFGPGTRLTVL.

Regarding this clone: An end of the junction does not agree with germline; a read error may underlie this. The CDR3 here is CGSSQAGGSTDTQYF. CDR3 sequence (DNA): TGTGGCAGCAGCCAGGCCGGGGGTAGCACAGATACGCAGTATTTT. The J gene is TRBJ2-3, the V gene TRBV9; D perhaps matches TRBD2 (6 bases). This CDR3 contains 15 residues. Germline V CDR1 and CDR2: SGDLS, YYNGEE.

V and J are TRBV5-1 and TRBJ2-3, with no clear D. The CDR3 totals 13 residues. V dropped 2 bases and J dropped 6 bases, with 10 bases sitting between them. Germline V gives CDR1 SGHRS, CDR2 YFSETQ. CDR3 protein: CASSLVLEDTQYF. Written as DNA, the CDR3 is TGCGCCAGCAGCTTAGTATTGGAGGATACGCAGTATTTT.

V usage is TRBV10-3 and J usage is TRBJ2-6, with a possible D match to TRBD1 (6 bases). CDR3 length equals 17 residues. The V gene's germline CDR1 is ENHRY and CDR2 SYGVKD. The ends were cut back, 10 bases at V and 0 bases at J, with 19 bases in the middle. The CDR3 DNA reads as TGTGCCACAAGGGAAGAACAGGGTTTCTCTGGGGCCAACGTCCTGACTTTC. This codes for CATREEQGFSGANVLTF.

J is TRBJ2-3 and V is TRBV7-9; 9 nucleotides align to TRBD2. The CDR3 runs 13 residues. V lost 8 bases to trimming and J lost 5 bases; unmatched junction nucleotides: 5. CDR1 and CDR2 (germline): SEHNR, FQNEAQ (reference sequence). For the CDR3, the DNA is TGTGCCAGCGGGGGACTAGCTATAGATACGCAGTATTTT. Its translation: CASGGLAIDTQYF.

This clone showed up just once. The chain couples TRBV18 to TRBJ2-7; tentatively, D is TRBD1 (5 bases). CDR1 and CDR2 from the germline V gene are KGHSH and LQKENI. Trimming shortened V by 1 base and J by 6 bases, and 13 bases separated the two germline ends. The CDR3 sequence is 14 residues long. The CDR3 coding sequence is TGTGCCAGCTCACCACAGCAGGGAACGGGCGAGCAGTACTTC. This translates into CASSPQQGTGEQYF.

This clone was seen just once. This rearrangement joins TRBV2 to TRBJ2-5; 14 bases align to TRBD2. Trimming removed 6 bases from V and 0 bases from J; junction bases left unmatched: 9. Germline CDR1 and CDR2: SNHLY and FYNNEI. The CDR3 runs 18 residues. The CDR3 nucleotides read TGTGCCAGCAGGGGGGGACTAGCGGGAGTCGGGTACCAAGAGACCCAGTACTTC. Protein sequence: CASRGGLAGVGYQETQYF.

Only a few counts were recorded for this clone. The chain couples TRBV19 to TRBJ1-2; D ambiguous. Trimming pared 3 bases from V and 6 bases from J, leaving 11 bases between. Germline V lookup: CDR1 LNHDA, CDR2 SQIVND (reference sequence). This CDR3 has 13 amino acids. For the CDR3, the DNA is TGTGCCAGTAGTATCGAAACCCGGGATGGCTACACCTTC. This gives the protein CASSIETRDGYTF.

The chain is built from TRBV5-1 and TRBJ2-1; 8 positions match TRBD1. The CDR3 has 16 residues. Germline V CDR1 and CDR2: SGHRS, YFSETQ. The junction had 11 bases not matched to a gene; V was cut back by 0 bases and J by 9 bases. The CDR3 DNA sequence: TGCGCCAGCAGCTTGGCAGGGGGCGCGGAGAGGGGTGAGCAGTTCTTC. It encodes CASSLAGGAERGEQFF. The variable domain in full, with the rest retrieved from reference TRBV5-1 and TRBJ2-1, is KAGVTQTPRYLIKTRGQQVTLSCSPISGHRSVSWYQQTPGQGLQFLFEYFSETQRNKGNFPGRFSGRQFSNSRSEMNVSTLELGDSALYLCASSLAGGAERGEQFFGPGTRLTVL.

The chain employs TRBV19 and TRBJ1-3; no clear D. The length of the CDR3 is 14 residues. With 8 bases removed from V and 2 bases from J, the gap between germline ends came to 13 bases. Per the germline V gene, CDR1 is LNHDA and CDR2 is SQIVND (reference sequence). The CDR3 here is CASASGDPGNTIYF. DNA for the CDR3: TGTGCCAGTGCTTCGGGAGACCCTGGAAACACCATATATTTT. Looking up the rest from reference TRBV19 and TRBJ1-3 gives the full variable domain: DGGITQSPKYLFRKEGQNVTLSCEQNLNHDAMYWYRQDPGQGLRLIYYSQIVNDFQKGDIAEGYSVSREKKESFPLTVTSAQKNPTAFYLCASASGDPGNTIYFGEGSWLTVV.

This clone appeared once. V gene TRBV19 combines with J gene TRBJ1-1; D is undetermined. Trimming cost V 11 bases and J 1 base, with 14 bases left between them. The CDR3 length is 13 residues. Germline V gene lookup returns CDR1 LNHDA and CDR2 SQIVND (reference sequence). DNA of the CDR3: TGTGCCTCCGGTGCGGGAGGGAACACTGAAGCTTTCTTT. It is translated as CASGAGGNTEAFF.

Here the CDR3 reads CASIRGTSGGKTNTQYF. The CDR3 DNA follows: TGTGCCAGCATCCGCGGGACTAGCGGGGGGAAGACGAATACGCAGTATTTT. V usage is TRBV2 and J usage is TRBJ2-3; 15 bases map to TRBD2. Germline V gene sequence: CDR1 SNHLY, CDR2 FYNNEI. V was clipped by 7 bases and J by 7 bases; unmatched bases: 12. The CDR3 runs 17 residues.

The gene calls are TRBV27 and TRBJ1-2; weak D call: TRBD1 (6 bases). With 6 bases removed from V and 2 bases from J, the gap between germline ends came to 16 bases. The CDR3 sequence is 15 residues long. Germline loops: CDR1 MNHEY, CDR2 SMNVEV (reference sequence). The CDR3 nucleotides are TGTGCCAGCAGAGCGAGGGGGGGCGGAAACTATGGCTACACCTTC. It encodes CASRARGGGNYGYTF.

This rearrangement joins TRBV5-1 to TRBJ2-3, with D tentatively TRBD2 (5 bases). The V gene lost 1 base and the J gene lost 1 base, with 10 bases spanning the gap. Germline CDR1 is SGHRS and CDR2 is YFSETQ. CDR3 size: 15 residues. The CDR3 reads CASSLFREGTDTQYF. CDR3 coding DNA: TGCGCCAGCAGCTTGTTTCGGGAAGGCACAGATACGCAGTATTTT.

The V call is TRBV27, the J call TRBJ2-3; 7 bases line up with TRBD2. Germline lookup yields CDR1 MNHEY and CDR2 SMNVEV (reference sequence). The CDR3 runs 17 residues. V lost 5 bases, J lost 0 bases, and 11 bases stayed unmatched. The CDR3 is CASSPRSLAVSTDTQYF. The CDR3 nucleotides read TGTGCCAGCAGTCCCCGAAGTCTAGCGGTTAGCACAGATACGCAGTATTTT.

The rearrangement joins TRBV4-1 to TRBJ2-5; 12 bases agree with TRBD2. The V gene end was trimmed by 4 bases and the J gene end by 7 bases; junction bases not matched to a gene: 4. CDR1 MGHRA and CDR2 YSYEKL come from the germline V gene. This CDR3 region has 14 residues. The CDR3 nucleotides are TGCGCCAGCAGCCCTAGCGGGGGGGTCGGGACCCAGTACTTC. Translated, it gives CASSPSGGVGTQYF.

This chain links TRBV7-6 with TRBJ2-7; no clear D gene. CDR1 SGHVS and CDR2 FNYEAQ come from the germline V gene. The CDR3 runs 14 residues. The germline V and J ends were trimmed by 1 base and 3 bases, with 10 bases remaining between them. CDR3 sequence reads: CASSLGHLVYEQYF. The CDR3 DNA reads as TGTGCCAGCAGCTTAGGACATCTTGTCTACGAGCAGTACTTC.

The genes are TRBV5-1 and TRBJ2-7; the match to TRBD2 covers 8 bases. CDR1 is SGHRS and CDR2 is YFSETQ in the germline V gene. With 5 bases clipped from V and 3 bases from J, the junction kept 1 base outside the gene matches. This CDR3 is 12 amino acids long. CDR3 nucleotides: TGCGCCAGCAGGCGGGGGGTCTACGAGCAGTACTTC. It is translated as CASRRGVYEQYF.

The chain carries TRBV28 and TRBJ2-7, with D maybe TRBD2 (5 bases). Trimming took off 8 bases at V and 2 bases at J, with 22 bases between the two ends. CDR1 is MDHEN and CDR2 is SYDVKM in the germline V gene. The CDR3 has 16 residues. The CDR3 DNA reads TGTGCCAGCGTCCCCTCCGGTCTAGTTAGCGCCTACGAGCAGTACTTC. Encoded protein: CASVPSGLVSAYEQYF.

The rearrangement uses TRBV11-3 and TRBJ2-7; 7 bases align to TRBD1. The CDR3 consists of 14 residues. Per the germline V gene, CDR1 is SGHNT and CDR2 is YENEEA. Unmatched junction bases numbered 6, after V lost 5 bases and J lost 2 bases. The CDR3 DNA follows: TGTGCCAGCAGCCCGGGACAGCCCCCCTACGAGCAGTACTTC. It codes for CASSPGQPPYEQYF.

The chain carries TRBV11-2 and TRBJ1-1, with 10 bases identical to TRBD1. V lost 1 base, J lost 8 bases, and 7 bases stayed unmatched. In germline, CDR1 is SGHAT, CDR2 FQNNGV. The CDR3 is 15 residues long. The CDR3 reads CASSLGMGTGVEAFF. CDR3 bases: TGTGCCAGCAGCTTAGGAATGGGGACAGGGGTCGAAGCTTTCTTT.